One T cell receptor beta chain is described in this entry. This sample is drawn from a study of blood T cell repertoires in COVID-19. The wider study: PBMCs, B-cell-depleted T cells, or T cells were the source of the cDNA or gDNA that made up the material.

How the authors handled the data: Nucleated cell counts were estimated from reference gene primer amplification. TCRdb's table, derived via immunoSEQ multiplex PCR, lists solely in-frame clones and lacks some. The V and J calls and clone size come from that table; D and trimming were worked out from the DNA. This sample has around 140,000 clones, with around 80% found just once. The sequence came from a man aged 55 to 70 with active or convalescent COVID-19. The sample comprised peripheral blood.

In DNA, the CDR3 is TGTGCCAGCAGCTTGGACAGGGGGTATGGAAACACCATATATTTT. Its protein product is CASSLDRGYGNTIYF. This sequence joins TRBV5-6 and TRBJ1-3; TRBD1 agrees at 8 bases. Germline-derived CDR1 and CDR2 are SGHDT and YYEEEE. This CDR3 spans 15 amino acids. The junction had 2 bases not matched to a gene; V was cut back by 0 bases and J by 3 bases. The full variable domain, rest sourced from reference TRBV5-6 and TRBJ1-3, is DAGVTQSPTHLIKTRGQQVTLRCSPKSGHDTVSWYQQALGQGPQFIFQYYEEEERQRGNFPDRFSGHQFPNYSSELNVNALLLGDSALYLCASSLDRGYGNTIYFGEGSWLTVV.